The rows below give T cell receptor beta chains drawn from one sample of a study of T-cell memory formation after mild COVID-19. Via MiXCR, TCRdb re-called the 5' RACE reads, giving one row per CDR3 protein. The sample comprises fewer than 400,000 distinct CDR3 sequences, roughly 15% of which are singletons, and 20% to 25% rests with the top ten. The sequenced material came from PBMCs or a T cell subset sorted from them (not recorded which). Source of these receptors: a man between 18 and 35 years old who had mild COVID-19 (a few samples of this study predate the infection). Cell type and time point are not known. CDR3s include the opening cysteine and the closing phenylalanine or tryptophan.

v_call	j_call	cdr3_aa
TRBV11-2	TRBJ2-5	CASSLVSSSQETQYF
TRBV20-1	TRBJ1-1	CSARDPRANTEAFF
TRBV4-3	TRBJ2-5	CASSVTSGGASGETQYF
TRBV6-5	TRBJ2-2	CASSYWGSTGELFF
TRBV5-1	TRBJ1-3	CASSLSHFSGNTIYF
TRBV20-1	TRBJ1-1	CSARDIAFEAFF
TRBV11-2	TRBJ2-5	CASSLDRGGVTQYF
TRBV23-1	TRBJ1-1	CASSQLGQGLPEAFF
TRBV5-1	TRBJ1-1	CASSLGGHDTEAFF
TRBV5-5	TRBJ2-5	CASSLVRSETQYF
TRBV4-1	TRBJ2-2	CASMATGGRTGELFF
TRBV7-9	TRBJ2-7	CASSWDTYEQYF
TRBV12-3/TRBV12-4	TRBJ2-1	CASSLGGERSEQFF
TRBV6-4	TRBJ2-3	CASSDGGASDTQYF
TRBV20-1	TRBJ2-7	CSASQIHHNEQYF
TRBV18	TRBJ2-3	CASSSGEDTQYF
TRBV27	TRBJ1-2	CASSLEGTGGNYGYTF
TRBV12-3/TRBV12-4	TRBJ2-2	CASSLTDRTAGELFF
TRBV11-2	TRBJ2-3	CASSTGTRGDTQYF
TRBV4-3	TRBJ2-7	CASSPRGGAEQYF
TRBV2	TRBJ1-5	CASSEDNQPQHF
TRBV12-3/TRBV12-4	TRBJ1-1	CASSFKGREAFF
TRBV4-3	TRBJ1-1	CASSQRGMGNTEAFF
TRBV20-1	TRBJ2-5	CSRSSGGRQETQYF
TRBV7-9	TRBJ2-3	CASSPRDSFTDTQYF
TRBV12-3/TRBV12-4	TRBJ1-2	CASSSDQGLVAYGYTF
TRBV5-5	TRBJ1-2	CASSLSGGGYTF
TRBV2	TRBJ1-6	CANVGDYNSPLHF
TRBV5-1	TRBJ2-1	CASRTGTGRLDEQFF
TRBV7-2	TRBJ2-3	CASSLVRGGFTDTQYF
TRBV5-5	TRBJ2-1	CASSLRGRHNEQFF
TRBV6-5	TRBJ2-1	CASSYSTGNEQFF
TRBV7-2	TRBJ1-1	CASTLTGTEAFF
TRBV4-1	TRBJ1-2	CASTGHQNYGYTF
TRBV4-1	TRBJ1-2	CASSQVSGSYGYTF
TRBV20-1	TRBJ2-3	CSASLAGGADTQYF
TRBV30	TRBJ2-2	CAWTGISNTGELFF
TRBV4-1	TRBJ2-1	CASSQVRLAGNEQFF
TRBV20-1	TRBJ2-1	CSARDRLGGPYNEQFF
TRBV14	TRBJ1-5	CASSQGPNQPQHF
TRBV20-1	TRBJ2-3	CSARKRGGQGDTQYF
TRBV5-4	TRBJ1-4	CASSLGGVNEKLFF
TRBV7-9	TRBJ2-2	CASSLVMSNSKNTGELFF
TRBV6-2/TRBV6-3	TRBJ1-1	CASSYLPGRQPEAFF
TRBV7-6	TRBJ2-3	CASSPRGLAGMSDTQYF
TRBV9	TRBJ2-3	CASSGTAGAADTQYF
TRBV6-2/TRBV6-3	TRBJ2-1	CASSYWQGGGMGQFF
TRBV18	TRBJ2-3	CASSPPGLSTDTQYF
TRBV7-7	TRBJ2-5	CASSAGTRGEETQYF
TRBV24-1	TRBJ2-5	CATSDTLSSSGGQETQYF
TRBV20-1	TRBJ1-2	CSGGDRGIGYTF
TRBV7-2	TRBJ2-1	CASSLNRGAYNEQFF
TRBV10-3	TRBJ2-3	CAISGPQGTDTQYF
TRBV24-1	TRBJ2-3	CATSSWRDTQYF